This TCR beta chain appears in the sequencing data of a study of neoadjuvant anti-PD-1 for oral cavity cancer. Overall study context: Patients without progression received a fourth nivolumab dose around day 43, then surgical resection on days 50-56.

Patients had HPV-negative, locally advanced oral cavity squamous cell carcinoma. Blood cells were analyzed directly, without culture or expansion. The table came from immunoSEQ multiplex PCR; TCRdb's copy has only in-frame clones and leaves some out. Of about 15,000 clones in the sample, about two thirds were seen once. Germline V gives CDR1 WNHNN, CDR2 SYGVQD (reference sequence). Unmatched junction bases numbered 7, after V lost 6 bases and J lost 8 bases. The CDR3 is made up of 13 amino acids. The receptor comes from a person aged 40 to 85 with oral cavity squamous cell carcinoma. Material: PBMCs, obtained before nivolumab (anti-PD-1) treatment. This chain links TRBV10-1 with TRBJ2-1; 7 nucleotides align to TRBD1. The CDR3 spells CASRETGAHEQFF. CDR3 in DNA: TGCGCCAGCAGAGAAACAGGGGCCCATGAGCAGTTCTTC.